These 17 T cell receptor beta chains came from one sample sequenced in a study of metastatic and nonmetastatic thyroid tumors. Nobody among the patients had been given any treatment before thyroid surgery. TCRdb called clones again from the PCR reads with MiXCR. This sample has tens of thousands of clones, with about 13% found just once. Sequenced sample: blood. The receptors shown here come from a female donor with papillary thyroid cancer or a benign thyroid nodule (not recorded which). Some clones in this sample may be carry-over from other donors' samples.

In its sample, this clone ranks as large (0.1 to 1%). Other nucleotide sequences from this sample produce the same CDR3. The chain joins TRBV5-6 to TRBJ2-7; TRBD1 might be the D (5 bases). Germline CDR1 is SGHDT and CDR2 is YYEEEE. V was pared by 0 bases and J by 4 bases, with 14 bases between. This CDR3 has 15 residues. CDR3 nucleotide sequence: TGTGCCAGCAGCTTGGGGGGCATTGGGTCATACGAGCAGTACTTC. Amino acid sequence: CASSLGGIGSYEQYF.

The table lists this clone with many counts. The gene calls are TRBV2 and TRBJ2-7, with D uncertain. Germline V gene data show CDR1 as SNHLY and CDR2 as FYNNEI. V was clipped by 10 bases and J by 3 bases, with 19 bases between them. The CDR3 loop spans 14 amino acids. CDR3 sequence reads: CATNHGRVGYEQYF. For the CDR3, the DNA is TGTGCCACCAACCACGGTAGGGTGGGCTACGAGCAGTACTTC.

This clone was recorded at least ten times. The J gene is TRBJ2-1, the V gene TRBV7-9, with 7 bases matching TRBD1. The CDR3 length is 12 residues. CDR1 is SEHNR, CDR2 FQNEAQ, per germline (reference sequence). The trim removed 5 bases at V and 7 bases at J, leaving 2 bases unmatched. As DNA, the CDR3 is TGTGCCAGCAGCATACAGGGGAATGAGCAGTTCTTC. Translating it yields CASSIQGNEQFF.

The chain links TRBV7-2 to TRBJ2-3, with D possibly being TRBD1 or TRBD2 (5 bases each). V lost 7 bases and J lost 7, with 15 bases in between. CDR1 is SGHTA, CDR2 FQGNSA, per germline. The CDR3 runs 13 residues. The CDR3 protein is CASTAVGTNTQYF. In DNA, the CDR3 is TGTGCCAGCACCGCCGTTGGGACGAATACGCAGTATTTT.

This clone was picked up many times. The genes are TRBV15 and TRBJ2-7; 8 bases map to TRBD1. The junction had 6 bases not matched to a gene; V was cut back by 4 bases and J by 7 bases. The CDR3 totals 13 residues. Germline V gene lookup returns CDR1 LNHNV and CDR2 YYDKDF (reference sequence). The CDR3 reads CATSIDRGREQYF. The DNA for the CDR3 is TGTGCCACCAGCATAGACAGGGGTCGAGAGCAGTACTTC. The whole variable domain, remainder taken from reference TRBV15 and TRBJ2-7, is DAMVIQNPRYQVTQFGKPVTLSCSQTLNHNVMYWYQQKSSQAPKLLFHYYDKDFNNEADTPDNFQSRRPNTSFCFLDIRSPGLGDTAMYLCATSIDRGREQYFGPGTRLTVT.

CDR3 sequence (DNA): TGCAGTGCTAGAGAAGTCGGCAGGGGTTCTTACGAGCAGTACTTC. Protein product: CSAREVGRGSYEQYF. The V gene is TRBV20-1, the J gene TRBJ2-7; TRBD1 might be the D (6 bases). Germline CDR1 DFQATT, CDR2 SNEGSKA (reference sequence). Trimming cost V 0 bases and J 4 bases, with 16 bases left between them. This CDR3 has 15 residues.

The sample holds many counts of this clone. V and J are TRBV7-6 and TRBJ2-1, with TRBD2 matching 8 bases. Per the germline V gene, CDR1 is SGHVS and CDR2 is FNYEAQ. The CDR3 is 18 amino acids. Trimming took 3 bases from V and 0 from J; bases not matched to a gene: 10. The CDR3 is CASSFSLAGQSSYNEQFF. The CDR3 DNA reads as TGTGCCAGCAGCTTCAGCCTAGCGGGCCAGAGCTCCTACAATGAGCAGTTCTTC.

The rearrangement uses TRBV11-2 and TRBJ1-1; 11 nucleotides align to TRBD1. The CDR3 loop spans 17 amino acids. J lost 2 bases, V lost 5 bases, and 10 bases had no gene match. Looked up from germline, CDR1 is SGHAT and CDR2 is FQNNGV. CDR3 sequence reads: CASSPAWGTGGNTEAFF. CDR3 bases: TGTGCCAGCAGCCCCGCCTGGGGGACAGGGGGAAACACTGAAGCTTTCTTT.

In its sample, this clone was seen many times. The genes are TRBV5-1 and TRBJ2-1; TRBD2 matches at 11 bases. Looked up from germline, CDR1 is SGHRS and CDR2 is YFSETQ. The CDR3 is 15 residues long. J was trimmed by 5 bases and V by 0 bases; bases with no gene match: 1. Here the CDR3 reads CASSLVGLADNEQFF. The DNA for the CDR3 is TGCGCCAGCAGCTTGGTGGGACTAGCGGACAATGAGCAGTTCTTC.

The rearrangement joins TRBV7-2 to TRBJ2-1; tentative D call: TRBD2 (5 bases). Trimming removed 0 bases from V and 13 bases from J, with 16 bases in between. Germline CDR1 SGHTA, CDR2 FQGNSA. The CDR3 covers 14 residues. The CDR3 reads CASSLANGVNGQFF. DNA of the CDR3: TGTGCCAGCAGCTTAGCCAACGGGGTCAATGGACAGTTCTTC. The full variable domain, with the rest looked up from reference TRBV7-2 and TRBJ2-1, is GAGVSQSPSNKVTEKGKDVELRCDPISGHTALYWYRQSLGQGLEFLIYFQGNSAPDKSGLPSDRFSAERTGGSVSTLTIQRTQQEDSAVYLCASSLANGVNGQFFGPGTRLTVL.

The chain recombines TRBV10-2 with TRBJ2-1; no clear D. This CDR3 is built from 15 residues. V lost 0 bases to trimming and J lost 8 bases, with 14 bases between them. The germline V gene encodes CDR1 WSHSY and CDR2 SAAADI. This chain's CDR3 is CASSESTATGHEQFF. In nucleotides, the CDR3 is TGCGCCAGCAGTGAGTCGACTGCAACCGGGCATGAGCAGTTCTTC.

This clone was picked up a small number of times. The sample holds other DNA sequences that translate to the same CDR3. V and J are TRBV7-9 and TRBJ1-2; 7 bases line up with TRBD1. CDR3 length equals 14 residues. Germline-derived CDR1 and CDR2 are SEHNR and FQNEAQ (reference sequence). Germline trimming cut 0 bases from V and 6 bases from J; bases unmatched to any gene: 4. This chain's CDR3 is CASSLAQGGHGYTF. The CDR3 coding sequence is TGTGCCAGCAGCTTAGCGCAGGGGGGCCATGGCTACACCTTC.

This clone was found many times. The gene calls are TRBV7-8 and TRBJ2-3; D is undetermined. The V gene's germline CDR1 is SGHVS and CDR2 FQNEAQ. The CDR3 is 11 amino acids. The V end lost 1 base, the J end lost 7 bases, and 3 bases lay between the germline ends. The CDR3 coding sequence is TGTGCCAGCAGCTTAGGTTATACGCAGTATTTT. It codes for CASSLGYTQYF.

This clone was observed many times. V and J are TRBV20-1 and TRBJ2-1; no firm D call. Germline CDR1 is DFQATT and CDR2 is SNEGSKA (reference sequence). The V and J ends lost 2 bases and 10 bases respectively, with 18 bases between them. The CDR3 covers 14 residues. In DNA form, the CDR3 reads TGCAGTGCTAGATCCGCGGTTTTTGATGTGGAGCAGTTCTTC. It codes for CSARSAVFDVEQFF.

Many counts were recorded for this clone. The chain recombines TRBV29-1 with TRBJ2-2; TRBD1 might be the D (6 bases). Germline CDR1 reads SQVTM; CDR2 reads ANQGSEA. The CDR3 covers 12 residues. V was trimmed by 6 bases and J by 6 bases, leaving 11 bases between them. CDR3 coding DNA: TGCAGCGTCTTACCAGGGGCCGGGGAGCTGTTTTTT. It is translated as CSVLPGAGELFF.

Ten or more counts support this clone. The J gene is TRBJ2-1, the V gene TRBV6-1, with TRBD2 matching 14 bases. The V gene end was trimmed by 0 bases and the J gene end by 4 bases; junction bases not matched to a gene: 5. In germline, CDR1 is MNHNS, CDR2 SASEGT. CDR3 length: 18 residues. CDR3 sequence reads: CASSEARTSGRIYNEQFF. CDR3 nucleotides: TGTGCCAGCAGTGAAGCACGGACTAGCGGGAGGATTTACAATGAGCAGTTCTTC.

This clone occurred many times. CDR3 protein: CASSPIFMNTEAFF. For the CDR3, the DNA is TGTGCCAGCTCACCCATCTTTATGAACACTGAAGCTTTCTTT. The chain couples TRBV18 to TRBJ1-1; D gene ambiguous. Germline loops: CDR1 KGHSH, CDR2 LQKENI. V gave up 3 bases and J gave up 0 bases, with 8 bases separating them. The CDR3 extends over 14 amino acids.